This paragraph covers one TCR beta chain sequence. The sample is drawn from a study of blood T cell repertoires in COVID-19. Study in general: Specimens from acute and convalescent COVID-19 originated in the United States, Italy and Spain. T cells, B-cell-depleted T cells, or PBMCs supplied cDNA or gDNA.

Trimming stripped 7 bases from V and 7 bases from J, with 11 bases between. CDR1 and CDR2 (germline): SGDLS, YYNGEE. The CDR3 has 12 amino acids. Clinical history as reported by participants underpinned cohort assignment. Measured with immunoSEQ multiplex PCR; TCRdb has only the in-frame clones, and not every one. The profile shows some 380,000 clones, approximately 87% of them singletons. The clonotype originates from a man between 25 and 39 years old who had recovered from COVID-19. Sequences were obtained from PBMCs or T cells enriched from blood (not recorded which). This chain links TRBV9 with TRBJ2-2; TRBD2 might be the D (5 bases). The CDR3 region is CASGPRDGELFF. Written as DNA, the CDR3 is TGTGCCAGCGGCCCCCGGGACGGGGAGCTGTTTTTT.